The clone carrying this T cell receptor beta chain has a handful of counts. CDR1 and CDR2 (germline): SQVTM, ANQGSEA. The CDR3 totals 17 residues. V shed 4 bases, J shed 6 bases, and the junction held 14 bases outside the gene matches. TCRdb reprocessed the 5' RACE reads via MiXCR and lists one record per CDR3 protein. The sample yields about 220,000 distinct CDR3 sequences, around 9.6% seen once. These data come from a study of identical twins. Sequencing was done on a sample of memory (CD45RO+) T cells sorted from blood. The rearrangement joins TRBV29-1 to TRBJ2-1, with 11 positions matching TRBD2. The receptor was derived from a woman aged 18-30 years in good health. In DNA form, the CDR3 reads TGCAGCGTTGCGGCTAGCGGGAGGCCCTGGGGTCTCAATGAGCAGTTCTTC. As protein: CSVAASGRPWGLNEQFF.